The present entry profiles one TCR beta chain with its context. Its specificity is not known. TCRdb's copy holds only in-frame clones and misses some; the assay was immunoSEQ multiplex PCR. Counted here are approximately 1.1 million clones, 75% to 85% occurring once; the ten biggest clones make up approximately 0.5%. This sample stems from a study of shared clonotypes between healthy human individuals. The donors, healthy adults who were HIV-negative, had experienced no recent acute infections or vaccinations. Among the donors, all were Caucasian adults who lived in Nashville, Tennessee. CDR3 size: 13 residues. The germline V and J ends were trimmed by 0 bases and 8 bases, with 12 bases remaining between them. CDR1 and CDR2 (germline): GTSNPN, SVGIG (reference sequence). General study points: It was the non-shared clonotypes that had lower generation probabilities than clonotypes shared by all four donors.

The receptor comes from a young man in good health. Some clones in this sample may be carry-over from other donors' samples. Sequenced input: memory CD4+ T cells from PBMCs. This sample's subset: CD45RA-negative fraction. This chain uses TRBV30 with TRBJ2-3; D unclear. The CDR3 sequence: CAWSVRAGRTQYF. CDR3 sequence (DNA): TGTGCCTGGAGTGTACGAGCCGGCCGTACGCAGTATTTT.